The T cell receptor (beta chain) under discussion was sequenced for a study of cytomegalovirus exposure and HLA in healthy donors. The PCR had 60 Vbeta and 13 Jbeta primers. The assay was immunoSEQ multiplex PCR, and TCRdb's table has in-frame clones only and misses some. Altogether some 120,000 clones are present, over 65% being singletons, with the ten largest covering 3.4%. This clone has more than one count but fewer than ten. Germline CDR1 ENHRY, CDR2 SYGVKD. Trimming left V 0 bases short and J 7 bases short, with 15 bases between. This CDR3 has 15 residues. The sequenced sample consisted of PBMCs. The receptor was isolated from a man between 25 and 39 years old in good health and CMV-seronegative. V is TRBV10-3 and J is TRBJ1-1; D is perhaps TRBD1 (5 bases). The CDR3 loop is CAISESMGQGDEAFF. CDR3 in DNA: TGTGCCATCAGTGAGTCGATGGGGCAAGGAGATGAAGCTTTCTTT.